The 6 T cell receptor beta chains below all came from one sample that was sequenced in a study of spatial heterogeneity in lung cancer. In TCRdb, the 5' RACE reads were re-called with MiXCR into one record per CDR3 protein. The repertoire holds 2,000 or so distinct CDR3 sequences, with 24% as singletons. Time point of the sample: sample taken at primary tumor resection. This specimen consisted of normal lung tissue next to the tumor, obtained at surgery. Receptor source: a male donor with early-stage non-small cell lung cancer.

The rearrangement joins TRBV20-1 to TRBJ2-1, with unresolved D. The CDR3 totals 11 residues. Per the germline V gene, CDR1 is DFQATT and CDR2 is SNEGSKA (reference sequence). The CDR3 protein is CSRLTYNEQFF. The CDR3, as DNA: TGCAGCCGCTTGACCTACAATGAGCAGTTCTTC.

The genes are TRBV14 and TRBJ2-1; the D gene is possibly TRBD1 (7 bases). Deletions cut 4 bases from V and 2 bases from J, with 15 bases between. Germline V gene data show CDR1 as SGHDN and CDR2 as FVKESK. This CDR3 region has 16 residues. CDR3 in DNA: TGTGCCAGCAGCCGCGGGACAGCTGTTCCCTACAATGAGCAGTTCTTC. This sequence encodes CASSRGTAVPYNEQFF.

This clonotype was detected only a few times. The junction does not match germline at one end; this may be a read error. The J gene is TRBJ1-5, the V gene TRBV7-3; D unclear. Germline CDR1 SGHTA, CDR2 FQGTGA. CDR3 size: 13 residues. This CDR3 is CASSSSAGQPQRF. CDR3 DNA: TGTGCCAGCAGCTCGTCAGCTGGGCAGCCCCAGCGTTTT.

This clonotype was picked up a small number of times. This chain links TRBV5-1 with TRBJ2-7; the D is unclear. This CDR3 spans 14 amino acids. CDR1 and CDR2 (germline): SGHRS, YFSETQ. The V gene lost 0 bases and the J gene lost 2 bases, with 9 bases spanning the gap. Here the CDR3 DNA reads TGCGCCAGCAGCTTGGTAGGAGATGCCTACGAGCAGTACTTC. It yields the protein CASSLVGDAYEQYF.

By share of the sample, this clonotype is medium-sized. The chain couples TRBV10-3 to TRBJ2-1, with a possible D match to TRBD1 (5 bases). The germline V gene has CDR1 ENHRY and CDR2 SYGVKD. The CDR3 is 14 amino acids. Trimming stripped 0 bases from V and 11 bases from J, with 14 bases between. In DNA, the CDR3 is TGTGCCATCAGTGAGTCGACCGACAGCGAGCAGCAGTTCTTC. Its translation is CAISESTDSEQQFF.

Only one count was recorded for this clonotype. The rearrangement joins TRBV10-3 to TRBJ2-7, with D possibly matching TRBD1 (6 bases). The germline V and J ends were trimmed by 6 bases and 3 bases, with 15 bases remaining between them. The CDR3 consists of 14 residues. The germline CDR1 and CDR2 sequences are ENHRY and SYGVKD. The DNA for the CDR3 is TGTGCCATCAGCCCGACAGGCGGACACTACGAGCAGTACTTC. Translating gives CAISPTGGHYEQYF.